The rows below give T cell receptor beta chains drawn from one sample of a study of B cell selection in AIRE deficiency. Profiled with immunoSEQ multiplex PCR; TCRdb holds only in-frame clones, not every one. The sample shows roughly 24,000 clones, 80% to 95% of them seen only once. Input material: CD4+CD25+ Tregs sorted from PBMCs. Every receptor here comes from a human donor in good health. The CDR3 runs from the conserved cysteine through the conserved F or W. D genes are given only for firm matches. Clone size is given for some rows only: seen once, a few or many times, or a class if the clone is expanded.

v_gene: TRBV6-6
abundance: -
d_gene: -
j_gene: TRBJ2-1
CDR3aa: CASSRLNEQFF
CDR3nt: TGTGCCAGCAGTCGCTTAAATGAGCAGTTCTTC

v_gene: TRBV18
abundance: -
d_gene: -
j_gene: TRBJ1-3
CDR3aa: CASSPVSSGNTIYF
CDR3nt: TGTGCCAGCTCCCCGGTGAGCTCTGGAAACACCATATATTTT

v_gene: TRBV2
abundance: -
d_gene: -
j_gene: TRBJ2-1
CDR3aa: CASSERLASPFF
CDR3nt: TGTGCCAGCAGTGAACGGCTAGCGTCCCCATTCTTC

v_gene: TRBV10-3
abundance: -
d_gene: TRBD1
j_gene: TRBJ2-5
CDR3aa: CAISRQGAETQYF
CDR3nt: TGTGCCATCAGTCGACAGGGGGCTGAGACCCAGTACTTC

v_gene: TRBV5-1
abundance: -
d_gene: TRBD2
j_gene: TRBJ2-7
CDR3aa: CASSDGRGLAGVRYEQYF
CDR3nt: TGCGCCAGCAGCGACGGGAGGGGACTAGCGGGGGTGCGCTACGAGCAGTACTTC

v_gene: TRBV14
abundance: few
d_gene: -
j_gene: TRBJ1-4
CDR3aa: CASSHRGTNEKLFF
CDR3nt: TGTGCCAGCAGCCATCGGGGAACTAATGAAAAACTGTTTTTT

v_gene: TRBV9
abundance: -
d_gene: TRBD2
j_gene: TRBJ2-2
CDR3aa: CASSPGWTSGGPYTGELFF
CDR3nt: TGTGCCAGCAGCCCAGGCTGGACTAGCGGGGGCCCTTACACCGGGGAGCTGTTTTTT

v_gene: TRBV30
abundance: -
d_gene: -
j_gene: TRBJ2-3
CDR3aa: CAWSVDTQYF
CDR3nt: TGTGCCTGGAGTGTAGATACGCAGTATTTT

v_gene: TRBV30
abundance: -
d_gene: -
j_gene: TRBJ1-6
CDR3aa: CAWSNRHNSPLHF
CDR3nt: TGTGCCTGGAGTAACAGGCATAATTCACCCCTCCACTTT

v_gene: TRBV28
abundance: -
d_gene: -
j_gene: TRBJ1-5
CDR3aa: CASRNQGRNQPQHF
CDR3nt: TGTGCCAGCAGGAACCAGGGTCGCAATCAGCCCCAGCATTTT

v_gene: TRBV6-5
abundance: -
d_gene: TRBD1
j_gene: TRBJ1-4
CDR3aa: CASSTGQGNEKLFF
CDR3nt: TGTGCCAGCAGCACGGGACAGGGTAATGAAAAACTGTTTTTT

v_gene: TRBV5-1
abundance: -
d_gene: TRBD1
j_gene: TRBJ1-2
CDR3aa: CASSLAGTGGGYTF
CDR3nt: TGCGCCAGCAGCTTGGCCGGGACAGGGGGTGGCTACACCTTC

v_gene: TRBV30
abundance: once
d_gene: -
j_gene: TRBJ1-6
CDR3aa: CAGTGAENSPLHF
CDR3nt: TGTGCCGGGACGGGGGCAGAAAATTCACCCCTCCACTTT

v_gene: TRBV28
abundance: -
d_gene: -
j_gene: TRBJ1-5
CDR3aa: CASSLVGTALGQPQHF
CDR3nt: TGTGCCAGCAGCTTAGTTGGGACGGCCCTCGGTCAGCCCCAGCATTTT

v_gene: TRBV27
abundance: -
d_gene: TRBD1
j_gene: TRBJ2-7
CDR3aa: CASSFNRGQGEQYF
CDR3nt: TGTGCCAGCAGTTTCAACAGGGGGCAAGGGGAGCAGTACTTC

v_gene: TRBV6-5
abundance: -
d_gene: -
j_gene: TRBJ2-2
CDR3aa: CASSRAGELFF
CDR3nt: TGTGCCAGCTCTAGGGCCGGGGAGCTGTTTTTT

v_gene: TRBV6-5
abundance: -
d_gene: -
j_gene: TRBJ2-5
CDR3aa: CASSPRARETQYF
CDR3nt: TGTGCCAGCAGCCCCCGGGCTAGGGAGACCCAGTACTTC

v_gene: TRBV19
abundance: -
d_gene: TRBD1
j_gene: TRBJ1-5
CDR3aa: CASRTGNSNQPQHF
CDR3nt: TGTGCCAGTCGGACAGGGAATAGCAATCAGCCCCAGCATTTT

v_gene: TRBV5-1
abundance: once
d_gene: TRBD2
j_gene: TRBJ2-3
CDR3aa: CASSAGTSGGSDTQYF
CDR3nt: TGCGCCAGCAGCGCAGGGACTAGCGGGGGCTCAGATACGCAGTATTTT

v_gene: TRBV11-2
abundance: -
d_gene: TRBD1
j_gene: TRBJ2-7
CDR3aa: CASSQDRGYEQYF
CDR3nt: TGTGCCAGCAGCCAAGACAGGGGATACGAGCAGTACTTC

v_gene: TRBV15
abundance: -
d_gene: -
j_gene: TRBJ2-7
CDR3aa: CATSQRFSSYEQYF
CDR3nt: TGTGCCACCAGCCAAAGGTTTAGCTCCTACGAGCAGTACTTC

v_gene: TRBV6-5
abundance: -
d_gene: TRBD1
j_gene: TRBJ1-6
CDR3aa: CASSKLQGAGSPLHF
CDR3nt: TGTGCCAGCAGTAAACTACAGGGGGCAGGTTCACCCCTCCACTTT